This passage covers 12 T cell receptor beta chains from one sample sequenced in a study of blood T cell repertoires in COVID-19. Clones were sequenced by immunoSEQ multiplex PCR, and TCRdb holds only the in-frame ones, with some missing. Of about 160,000 clones in the sample, 60% to 85% were seen once. Material for sequencing was peripheral blood. The source of these receptors is an older woman with COVID-19, enrolled during active disease.

V is TRBV28 and J is TRBJ2-5; D is possibly TRBD1 (5 bases). With 7 bases removed from V and 2 bases from J, the gap between germline ends came to 23 bases. The CDR3 is made up of 17 amino acids. CDR1 is MDHEN, CDR2 SYDVKM, per germline. CDR3 sequence: CASTSWEVGAMQETQYF. CDR3 nucleotides: TGTGCCAGCACTTCGTGGGAAGTAGGGGCCATGCAAGAGACCCAGTACTTC. Using reference TRBV28 and TRBJ2-5 for the parts outside the CDR3, the full variable domain is DVKVTQSSRYLVKRTGEKVFLECVQDMDHENMFWYRQDPGLGLRLIYFSYDVKMKEKGDIPEGYSVSREKKERFSLILESASTNQTSMYLCASTSWEVGAMQETQYFGPGTRLLVL.

In this sample, this clone turned up once. The chain is built from TRBV7-3 and TRBJ2-7, with D maybe TRBD2 (6 bases). V lost 5 bases to trimming and J lost 5 bases, with 19 bases between them. Per germline, CDR1 SGHTA and CDR2 FQGTGA. This CDR3 is 15 amino acids long. The CDR3 nucleotides read TGTGCCAGCAGCATTCTACGGGGGTCGGGGGACGAGCAGTACGTC. It specifies CASSILRGSGDEQYV.

The DNA for the CDR3 is TGTGCCAGCAGCGTAGAGGGACAGGGTACAGATACGCAGTATTTT. This sequence encodes CASSVEGQGTDTQYF. The chain links TRBV9 to TRBJ2-3; 9 bases align to TRBD1. The germline CDR1 and CDR2 sequences are SGDLS and YYNGEE. V shed 0 bases, J shed 3 bases, and the junction held 2 bases outside the gene matches. This CDR3 contains 15 residues.

The chain is built from TRBV7-3 and TRBJ2-3; possibly TRBD2 for D (7 bases). The germline gives CDR1 SGHTA, CDR2 FQGTGA. The germline V and J ends were trimmed by 5 bases and 3 bases, with 24 bases remaining between them. This CDR3 region has 18 residues. For the CDR3, the DNA is TGTGCCAGCAGCGGTCGCGGCGGGGGCGCACGGGGGACAGATACGCAGTATTTT. Its translation: CASSGRGGGARGTDTQYF.

This sequence joins TRBV7-9 and TRBJ2-1; D remains unclear. Trimming took 3 bases from V and 4 from J, leaving 4 bases between them. The CDR3 is 12 amino acids. The V gene's germline CDR1 is SEHNR and CDR2 FQNEAQ (reference sequence). CDR3 amino acids: CASSLRYNEQFF. CDR3 DNA sequence: TGTGCCAGCAGCTTGAGGTACAATGAGCAGTTCTTC.

J is TRBJ2-7 and V is TRBV4-3; perhaps TRBD2 as D (6 bases). The CDR3 length is 15 residues. Trimming shortened V by 3 bases and J by 0 bases, and 12 bases separated the two germline ends. CDR1 and CDR2 from the germline V gene are LGHNA and YSLEER. In nucleotides, the CDR3 is TGCGCCAGCAGCCAGGGACTTAAGAGCTCCTACGAGCAGTACTTC. Translation gives CASSQGLKSSYEQYF.

The rearrangement links TRBV5-1 to TRBJ2-7, with D tentatively TRBD2 (5 bases). The CDR3 is 15 amino acids. V was trimmed by 0 bases and J by 4 bases, leaving 14 bases between them. CDR1 and CDR2 from the germline V gene are SGHRS and YFSETQ. In DNA, the CDR3 is TGCGCCAGCAGCTTGGTGGCAGGCGGAGGATACGAGCAGTACTTC. Translation: CASSLVAGGGYEQYF.

The chain is built from TRBV10-3 and TRBJ1-2; no firm D call. Trimming cost V 4 bases and J 5 bases, with 8 bases left between them. The CDR3 contains 12 residues. CDR1 and CDR2 (germline): ENHRY, SYGVKD. Here the CDR3 reads CAISGDTYGYTF. Here the CDR3 DNA reads TGTGCCATCAGTGGAGACACGTATGGCTACACCTTC.

There are a few counts of this clone. This chain joins TRBV4-2 and TRBJ2-1; 7 bases align to TRBD1. The CDR3 contains 14 residues. Trimming took 4 bases from V and 4 from J; bases not matched to a gene: 4. Germline V CDR1 and CDR2: LGHNA, YNFKEQ. The CDR3 nucleotides read TGTGCCAGCAGCCTCCGGGACAGATACAATGAGCAGTTCTTC. This sequence encodes CASSLRDRYNEQFF.

Concerning this clone itself: Mismatch with germline at one junction end may stem from a read error. V usage is TRBV19 and J usage is TRBJ2-1; tentatively, D is TRBD2 (6 bases). Germline CDR1 and CDR2: LNHDA and SQIVND (reference sequence). The CDR3 has 14 residues. DNA of the CDR3: TGTGCCAGTAGTCACGCGGGACCCCCTAATAGTCTTGTCTTC. This sequence encodes CASSHAGPPNSLVF.

This clone occurred a few times. The chain carries TRBV6-5 and TRBJ2-7, with D tentatively TRBD2 (7 bases). With 6 bases removed from V and 3 bases from J, the gap between germline ends came to 15 bases. CDR3 length: 14 amino acids. Germline V gene data show CDR1 as MNHEY and CDR2 as SVGAGI. CDR3 in amino acids: CASRGGPPGYEQYV. For the CDR3, the DNA is TGTGCCAGCAGGGGGGGGCCCCCCGGCTACGAGCAGTACGTC.

The rearrangement joins TRBV27 to TRBJ2-3, with no clear D. CDR3 size: 15 residues. V was clipped by 6 bases and J by 2 bases, with 15 bases between them. The V gene's germline CDR1 is MNHEY and CDR2 SMNVEV (reference sequence). CDR3 coding DNA: TGTGCCAGCAGACGCGCGAGAGAACTCACAGATACGCAGTATTTT. This gives the protein CASRRARELTDTQYF.